What follows is one T cell receptor beta chain and its context. These data are taken from a study of blood T cell repertoires in COVID-19. Participant ages covered about 18 to 100 years across some 25 US areas. Participants' own reports of clinical history determined their cohort assignment. Authors' data handling: The assay estimated nucleated cells by amplifying reference gene primers. TCRdb's copy holds only in-frame clones and misses some; the assay was immunoSEQ multiplex PCR. The V and J calls and clone size were taken over from that table, and D and trimming were inferred from the DNA. The sample records around 240,000 clones, roughly nine tenths being singletons. V lost 6 bases to trimming and J lost 1 base; unmatched junction nucleotides: 12. The CDR3 runs 18 residues. The germline V gene has CDR1 SGHVS and CDR2 FQNEAQ.

This sequence originates from a human donor in a cohort exposed to, infected with or recovered from COVID-19 (not recorded which). The donor label of this sample is uncertain. The rearrangement links TRBV7-8 to TRBJ2-4; 10 bases line up with TRBD1. The sequencing input was PBMCs or T cells enriched from blood (not recorded which). The CDR3 spells CASRPQTGGASAKNIQYF. CDR3 bases: TGTGCCAGCAGGCCCCAGACAGGGGGCGCTTCGGCCAAAAACATTCAGTACTTC.